Described below is a single T cell receptor beta chain sequence and its context. What it binds is unknown. This specimen belongs to a study of neoadjuvant anti-PD-1 for oral cavity cancer. The time point: after neoadjuvant nivolumab, at surgical resection. Cohort: HPV-negative, locally advanced oral cavity squamous cell carcinoma patients. Overall study findings and caveats: Non-responders to neoadjuvant nivolumab had significantly more clonal PBMC T cells than responders.

Here immunoSEQ multiplex PCR was the method, and the copy in TCRdb shows in-frame clones only, minus some. The table records about 68,000 clones, around 83% of them present only once. Looked up from germline, CDR1 is SGHKS and CDR2 is YYEKEE (reference sequence). There are 15 residues in the CDR3. Trimming took 0 bases from V and 1 from J, leaving 8 bases between them. The specimen comprised PBMCs, sampled after nivolumab (anti-PD-1) treatment. The origin of this receptor is a person aged 35 to 85 with oral cavity squamous cell carcinoma. The rearrangement joins TRBV5-5 to TRBJ1-5; D is unresolved. CDR3: CASSLAGVSNQPQHF. The DNA of the CDR3 is TGTGCCAGCAGCTTGGCCGGTGTCAGCAATCAGCCCCAGCATTTT.